These 27 T cell receptor beta chains share one sample of origin, sequenced in a study of blood T cells in healthy people across ages. Together with a sample-barcoded 5' primer, a J-beta primer mix was included in a second PCR lasting about 7 to 11 cycles. MiXCR, run by TCRdb on the 5' RACE reads, gives a single entry per CDR3 protein. This table holds 500,000 to 650,000 distinct CDR3 sequences, over 25% found once. These data also formed part of another study, on T cells of mothers and their children.

Sequencing was done on a sample of blood. These receptors were taken from a boy under 10 years old in good health.

The chain is built from TRBV3-1 and TRBJ2-7, with TRBD1 as a possible D gene (5 bases). The germline V gene encodes CDR1 LGHDT and CDR2 YNNKEL (reference sequence). Trimming stripped 0 bases from V and 5 bases from J, with 14 bases between. This CDR3 is built from 15 residues. In DNA form, the CDR3 reads TGTGCCAGCAGCCAAGAAGGTAGGGGTGCGAACGAGCAGTACTTC. It specifies CASSQEGRGANEQYF.

Points on this clonotype: Germline is not matched at one junction end, which may reflect a read error. This chain connects TRBV6-1 to TRBJ2-2, with D possibly TRBD2 on 5 matching bases. This CDR3 region has 14 residues. Germline V gene lookup returns CDR1 MNHNS and CDR2 SASEGT. The CDR3: CASSETGPTGELFF. The CDR3 coding sequence is TGTGCCAGCAGTGAAACCGGGCCCACCGGGGAGCTATTTTTT.

The V call is TRBV19, the J call TRBJ1-2, with D perhaps TRBD1 (6 bases). V lost 4 bases, J lost 4 bases, and 13 bases lay in between. The CDR3 totals 14 residues. Germline values: CDR1 LNHDA, CDR2 SQIVND (reference sequence). In DNA, the CDR3 is TGTGCCAGTAGTACCTTTGGACAGTTCTATGGCTACACCTTC. As protein: CASSTFGQFYGYTF.

This clonotype was found a few times. The chain recombines TRBV29-1 with TRBJ2-5; D not resolved. TRBJ2-7 matches the DNA end more closely, so the J call is doubtful. Germline-derived CDR1 and CDR2 are SQVTM and ANQGSEA. There are 10 residues in the CDR3. This chain's CDR3 is CSVESDEQYF. DNA for the CDR3: TGCAGCGTTGAATCGGACGAGCAGTACTTC.

This clonotype has only a few counts. V usage is TRBV5-1 and J usage is TRBJ2-1, with 8 bases that match TRBD2. This CDR3 is 16 amino acids long. Germline assignment: CDR1 SGHRS and CDR2 YFSETQ. J was trimmed by 7 bases and V by 0 bases; bases with no gene match: 9. Here the CDR3 DNA reads TGCGCCAGCAGCTTGGTATTGGCGGGAGGTAAGAATGAGCAGTTCTTC. Its protein is CASSLVLAGGKNEQFF.

The chain joins TRBV12-3 or TRBV12-4 to TRBJ1-2; 7 bases map to TRBD1. Trimming at V came to 5 bases and at J to 6 bases, leaving 6 bases not matched to a gene. The CDR3 is 13 amino acids. CDR3 residues: CASSPSQGNGYTF. CDR3 nucleotides: TGTGCCAGCAGTCCCTCACAGGGGAATGGCTACACCTTC.

The chain combines TRBV7-2 with TRBJ2-5; TRBD2 agrees at 9 bases. Gene TRBJ2-7 matches the end of the DNA better, so the J call may be wrong. In germline, CDR1 is SGHTA, CDR2 FQGNSA. The CDR3 length is 19 residues. The CDR3 nucleotides read TGTGCCAGCAGCTTAGAGCTGGGAATACTAGCGGGCCCCTCCTACGAGCAGTACTTC. Encoded protein: CASSLELGILAGPSYEQYF.

V gene TRBV7-9 combines with J gene TRBJ2-1; 11 bases fit TRBD1. After removal of 3 bases from V and 7 bases from J, the junction contained 5 bases not matched to a gene. The germline V gene encodes CDR1 SEHNR and CDR2 FQNEAQ (reference sequence). CDR3 length equals 15 residues. The CDR3 protein is CASSLGTGGENEQFF. The CDR3 nucleotides read TGTGCCAGCAGCTTGGGGACAGGGGGTGAGAATGAGCAGTTCTTC.

CDR3 amino acids: CASSFSGAASNQPQHF. The DNA of the CDR3 is TGTGCCAGCAGCTTCTCCGGGGCGGCAAGCAATCAGCCCCAGCATTTT. The V and J genes are TRBV7-2 and TRBJ1-5, with D tentatively TRBD1 (5 bases). The germline V and J ends were trimmed by 3 bases and 1 base, with 13 bases remaining between them. The CDR3 consists of 16 residues. Germline values: CDR1 SGHTA, CDR2 FQGNSA. Using reference TRBV7-2 and TRBJ1-5 for the parts outside the CDR3, the full variable domain is GAGVSQSPSNKVTEKGKDVELRCDPISGHTALYWYRQSLGQGLEFLIYFQGNSAPDKSGLPSDRFSAERTGGSVSTLTIQRTQQEDSAVYLCASSFSGAASNQPQHFGDGTRLSIL.

Note on this clonotype: At one boundary the junction diverges from the germline segment, which might be a read error. The genes are TRBV5-1 and TRBJ2-1; D not certain. Germline CDR1 reads SGHRS; CDR2 reads YFSETQ. The CDR3 covers 15 residues. Here the CDR3 reads CASSLKAASYNEQSF. Written as DNA, the CDR3 is TGCGCCAGCAGCTTGAAGGCAGCCTCCTACAATGAGCAGTCCTTC.

This clonotype was seen a handful of times. V and J are TRBV18 and TRBJ1-2; D is unclear. V lost 5 bases to trimming and J lost 6 bases, with 13 bases between them. Germline values: CDR1 KGHSH, CDR2 LQKENI. There are 13 residues in the CDR3. Written as DNA, the CDR3 is TGTGCCAGCTCATCTGGGTACAGCAATGGCTACACCTTC. Translated: CASSSGYSNGYTF.

The CDR3 DNA reads as TGCGCCAGCAGCCTGGGTGCAGGGGGGAACACTGAAGCTTTCTTT. It encodes CASSLGAGGNTEAFF. This chain connects TRBV4-1 to TRBJ1-1; 7 bases line up with TRBD1. Germline V gives CDR1 MGHRA, CDR2 YSYEKL. Losses at the gene ends were 4 bases for V and 1 base for J; bases not matched to a gene: 6. The CDR3 sequence is 15 residues long.

The sample holds a few counts of this clonotype. The chain combines TRBV5-1 with TRBJ1-1; tentatively, D is TRBD1 (6 bases). Germline lookup yields CDR1 SGHRS and CDR2 YFSETQ. The CDR3 is 13 amino acids. V lost 2 bases and J lost 4, with 9 bases in between. CDR3 coding DNA: TGCGCCAGCAGCTTTGAAGGGGGCACTGAAGCTTTCTTT. Amino acid sequence: CASSFEGGTEAFF.

The V and J genes are TRBV12-3 or TRBV12-4 and TRBJ2-7; a possible D gene is TRBD1 (7 bases). CDR3 size: 15 residues. V lost 5 bases and J 1 base, leaving 15 bases between the germline ends. This CDR3 is CASSLTGRGSYEQYF. The CDR3 DNA is TGTGCCAGCAGTCTGACAGGGCGGGGTTCCTACGAGCAGTACTTC.

The CDR3 DNA follows: TGTGCCAGCAGCTTATTTAAGTCCTGGGAACAAGAGACCCAGTACTTC. This translates into CASSLFKSWEQETQYF. The chain joins TRBV7-9 to TRBJ2-5; no reliable D call. CDR1 is SEHNR, CDR2 FQNEAQ, per germline (reference sequence). The V end lost 2 bases, the J end lost 2 bases, and 15 bases lay between the germline ends. This CDR3 is built from 16 residues.

This chain uses TRBV10-3 with TRBJ2-7, with TRBD2 matching over 8 bases. V lost 10 bases and J lost 4; bases outside the gene matches: 9. The CDR3 length is 13 residues. Looked up from germline, CDR1 is ENHRY and CDR2 is SYGVKD. CDR3 residues: CATRAGEGYEQYF. The CDR3 region has the DNA TGTGCCACCCGAGCGGGGGAGGGATACGAGCAGTACTTC.

There are a few counts of this clonotype. The gene calls are TRBV20-1 and TRBJ2-3; D uncertain. The CDR3 runs 15 residues. V dropped 1 base and J dropped 2 bases, with 13 bases sitting between them. Germline V gene sequence: CDR1 DFQATT, CDR2 SNEGSKA (reference sequence). The CDR3 sequence: CSARGSMAVTDTQYF. As DNA, the CDR3 is TGCAGTGCTAGAGGGAGCATGGCCGTCACAGATACGCAGTATTTT.

The V and J genes are TRBV6-2 or TRBV6-3 and TRBJ1-2; maybe TRBD1 (6 bases). Trimming shortened V by 2 bases and J by 4 bases, and 8 bases separated the two germline ends. CDR3 size: 13 residues. In germline, CDR1 is MNHEY, CDR2 SVGEGT. The CDR3 DNA is TGTGCCAGCAGTTACGCACAGGGCTATGGCTACACCTTC. Its translation is CASSYAQGYGYTF.

This chain connects TRBV27 to TRBJ2-7, with TRBD2 matching 12 bases. V lost 4 bases, J lost 2 bases, and 3 bases stayed unmatched. This CDR3 region has 15 residues. CDR1 MNHEY and CDR2 SMNVEV come from the germline V gene (reference sequence). Here the CDR3 DNA reads TGTGCCAGCAGTTCTCTAGCGGGAGGGACCTACGAGCAGTACTTC. Protein: CASSSLAGGTYEQYF.

The chain employs TRBV6-5 and TRBJ2-2; no reliable D call. Germline V CDR1 and CDR2: MNHEY, SVGAGI. The CDR3 is 12 amino acids. V was trimmed by 6 bases and J by 5 bases, leaving 7 bases between them. The CDR3 loop reads CASSTDTGELFF. In nucleotides, the CDR3 is TGTGCCAGCAGCACGGATACCGGGGAGCTGTTTTTT.

J is TRBJ2-3 and V is TRBV15, with D tentatively TRBD1 (7 bases). The CDR3 consists of 15 residues. V lost 0 bases, J lost 10 bases, and 17 bases lay in between. Germline V gives CDR1 LNHNV, CDR2 YYDKDF (reference sequence). In nucleotides, the CDR3 is TGTGCCACCAGCAGAGATGGGCGGCAGGGGGGATCGCAGTATTTT. Translated, it gives CATSRDGRQGGSQYF.

In DNA, the CDR3 is TGTGCCAGCAGCGCGACAGGGTCCTATAATTCACCCCTCCACTTT. Amino acid sequence: CASSATGSYNSPLHF. The genes are TRBV7-9 and TRBJ1-6, with 7 nucleotides matching TRBD1. The J segment lost 1 base and the V segment lost 5 bases, leaving 2 bases of the junction unmatched. CDR1 is SEHNR, CDR2 FQNEAQ, per germline (reference sequence). This CDR3 comprises 15 residues.

The chain employs TRBV10-3 and TRBJ2-3; 8 positions match TRBD2. Germline values: CDR1 ENHRY, CDR2 SYGVKD. This CDR3 contains 15 residues. The V segment lost 1 base and the J segment 3 bases; nucleotides outside the gene matches: 3. Written as DNA, the CDR3 is TGTGCCATCAGTGAGTACAAGCGGGGGACAGATACGCAGTATTTT. This gives the protein CAISEYKRGTDTQYF.

This clonotype was recorded a few times. The DNA for the CDR3 is TGTGCCAGCAGCCTAGGGGGGACAGGGGACGAGCAGTACTTC. This codes for CASSLGGTGDEQYF. The chain recombines TRBV7-3 with TRBJ2-7; 10 bases fit TRBD1. Trimming removed 5 bases from V and 5 bases from J; junction bases left unmatched: 6. CDR1 and CDR2 from the germline V gene are SGHTA and FQGTGA. This CDR3 spans 14 amino acids. Complete variable domain (other parts from reference TRBV7-3 and TRBJ2-7): GAGVSQTPSNKVTEKGKYVELRCDPISGHTALYWYRQSLGQGPEFLIYFQGTGAADDSGLPNDRFFAVRPEGSVSTLKIQRTERGDSAVYLCASSLGGTGDEQYFGPGTRLTVT.

The sample holds many counts of this clonotype. The V call is TRBV2, the J call TRBJ2-7; D is perhaps TRBD2 (6 bases). V lost 4 bases, J lost 0 bases, and 10 bases lay in between. Looked up from germline, CDR1 is SNHLY and CDR2 is FYNNEI. The length of the CDR3 is 14 residues. CDR3 region: CASSVDGSSYEQYF. DNA for the CDR3: TGTGCCAGCAGTGTAGACGGGAGCTCCTACGAGCAGTACTTC.

The V and J genes are TRBV7-3 and TRBJ2-1, with no clear D. The CDR3 runs 12 residues. Germline-derived CDR1 and CDR2 are SGHTA and FQGTGA. Trimming removed 4 bases from V and 10 bases from J, with 11 bases in between. The CDR3 loop reads CASSSRLQEQFF. In nucleotides, the CDR3 is TGTGCCAGCAGCTCGAGACTGCAGGAGCAGTTCTTC.

V gene TRBV7-6 combines with J gene TRBJ2-4; 7 positions agree with TRBD1. J was trimmed by 15 bases and V by 1 base; bases with no gene match: 12. The CDR3 has 14 residues. Germline V lookup: CDR1 SGHVS, CDR2 FNYEAQ. The CDR3 is CASSLVLAGTEWYF. The CDR3 coding sequence is TGTGCCAGCAGCTTAGTCCTCGCCGGGACAGAATGGTACTTC.